This T cell receptor (beta chain) came from a study of CD8+CD57+ T cells in acquired aplastic anemia. Study background: Sorted CD4+ plus CD8+ cells gave DNA averaging around 3 ug. Overall study results and limits: For CD8+ Simpson's diversity, patients and controls showed no significant difference. A set of approximately 29 CD8+ CDR3 sequences was shared between patients and controls, and these sequences appeared highly expressed in patients.

CDR1 and CDR2 (germline): MNHEY, SVGAGI. There are 15 residues in the CDR3. V was clipped by 2 bases and J by 8 bases, with 16 bases between them. Genomic DNA, the template, was used for profiling of the TCR beta VDJ and CDR3. Each CDR3 protein gets one entry after TCRdb re-called the reads with MiXCR. The sample lists more than 250,000 distinct CDR3 sequences, roughly three fifths occurring once. This clonotype showed up many times. The antigen remains unidentified. The sample consisted of sorted CD4+, CD8+, or CD8+CD57+ T cells (not recorded which) from PBMCs. The sequence was collected from a human donor with severe aplastic anemia or a healthy control (not recorded which). The rearrangement uses TRBV6-5 and TRBJ1-5, with D possibly matching TRBD1 (6 bases). CDR3 bases: TGTGCCAGCAGTTACGCAAGTTCCAAGGGGGAGCCCCAGCATTTT. Its protein is CASSYASSKGEPQHF.